The 31 T cell receptor beta chains below were found in one sample sequenced in a study of low-dose radiotherapy and immunotherapy resistance in tumors. Time point indicated: before trial treatment. With TRAV- and TRBV-specific primers, first-strand cDNA was made, covering the alpha and beta chains. Over approximately 19 PCR cycles, TCRs were amplified from a constant-region primer and V-primer adapter. TCRdb ran MiXCR on the reads and lists one entry per CDR3 protein. The sample yields around 80,000 distinct CDR3 sequences, 15% to 20% seen once. The sequencing used PBMCs, collected before treatment. These receptors were taken from a male donor with prostate cancer.

This clonotype was counted many times. The chain recombines TRBV4-1 with TRBJ1-5, with D possibly matching TRBD1 (5 bases). The length of the CDR3 is 15 residues. Per the germline V gene, CDR1 is MGHRA and CDR2 is YSYEKL. Trimming removed 0 bases at V and 4 bases at J, with 10 bases between. The CDR3 nucleotides are TGCGCCAGCAGCCAAGATGTGGCAGGGAATCAGCCCCAGCATTTT. This encodes CASSQDVAGNQPQHF.

This clonotype was observed many times. J is TRBJ2-1 and V is TRBV24-1; possibly TRBD1 or TRBD2 for D (5 bases each). The CDR3 loop spans 16 amino acids. The V and J ends lost 3 bases and 0 bases respectively, with 11 bases between them. CDR1 is KGHDR, CDR2 SFDVKD, per germline. Here the CDR3 reads CATSDMGVRSYNEQFF. The CDR3 coding sequence is TGTGCCACCAGTGATATGGGGGTGCGCTCCTACAATGAGCAGTTCTTC.

The table lists this clonotype with many counts. The chain combines TRBV30 with TRBJ1-1; the D gene is possibly TRBD1 (5 bases). There are 11 residues in the CDR3. Per germline, CDR1 GTSNPN and CDR2 SVGIG (reference sequence). Trimming stripped 4 bases from V and 8 bases from J, with 11 bases between. The CDR3 loop is CAWIGHHEAFF. In DNA form, the CDR3 reads TGTGCCTGGATAGGACACCACGAAGCTTTCTTT.

This clonotype was seen many times. The DNA of the CDR3 is TGTGCCAGCACTCCCCGGACTAGCGGGGGGGTCACAGATACGCAGTATTTT. It translates to CASTPRTSGGVTDTQYF. The chain couples TRBV27 to TRBJ2-3; 15 nucleotides align to TRBD2. The V segment lost 7 bases and the J segment 2 bases; nucleotides outside the gene matches: 7. The CDR3 sequence is 17 residues long. Germline assignment: CDR1 MNHEY and CDR2 SMNVEV (reference sequence).

With regard to this clonotype: A single base is all that separates this from a far larger clone, so a read error is likely. The CDR3 sequence is CASSDPLGYYNEQFF. In DNA form, the CDR3 reads TGTGCCAGCAGTGATCCCCTGGGCTACTACAATGAGCAGTTCTTC. J is TRBJ2-1 and V is TRBV6-2 or TRBV6-3; D call uncertain. Trimming removed 5 bases at V and 3 bases at J, with 14 bases between. CDR3 length equals 15 residues. Germline assignment: CDR1 MNHEY and CDR2 SVGEGT.

This clonotype was counted ten times or more. The chain carries TRBV6-5 and TRBJ2-3, with D maybe TRBD2 (5 bases). V was trimmed by 6 bases and J by 0 bases, leaving 13 bases between them. CDR3 size: 15 residues. Germline V gene data show CDR1 as MNHEY and CDR2 as SVGAGI. The CDR3 region is CASRDSTLSTDTQYF. CDR3 DNA sequence: TGTGCCAGCAGGGACTCTACACTGAGCACAGATACGCAGTATTTT.

This clonotype came up many times. V usage is TRBV20-1 and J usage is TRBJ1-1; D not certain. Germline CDR1 reads DFQATT; CDR2 reads SNEGSKA (reference sequence). CDR3 length: 14 residues. Trimming shortened V by 1 base and J by 0 bases, and 9 bases separated the two germline ends. The CDR3 reads CSARGEILNTEAFF. The CDR3, as DNA: TGCAGTGCTAGAGGGGAGATATTGAACACTGAAGCTTTCTTT.

In its sample, this clonotype was seen many times. The J gene is TRBJ1-1, the V gene TRBV6-2 or TRBV6-3, with D unresolved. Germline V CDR1 and CDR2: MNHEY, SVGEGT. The V and J ends lost 5 bases and 2 bases respectively, with 9 bases between them. The CDR3 spans 13 residues. The CDR3 bases are TGTGCCAGCAGTAATGCAAGAAACACTGAAGCTTTCTTT. It specifies CASSNARNTEAFF.

This clonotype has only a few counts. V usage is TRBV19 and J usage is TRBJ2-1, with 14 bases matching TRBD2. The J segment lost 6 bases and the V segment lost 6 bases, leaving 1 base of the junction unmatched. The CDR3 has 14 residues. Per the germline V gene, CDR1 is LNHDA and CDR2 is SQIVND (reference sequence). CDR3 nucleotide sequence: TGTGCCAGTAGGACTAGCGGGAGGGGCAATGAGCAGTTCTTC. This gives the protein CASRTSGRGNEQFF.

In its sample, this clonotype was seen many times. This chain joins TRBV5-1 and TRBJ1-1; D perhaps matches TRBD1 (5 bases). The CDR3 extends over 15 amino acids. Germline lookup yields CDR1 SGHRS and CDR2 YFSETQ. The V gene lost 0 bases and the J gene lost 3 bases, with 12 bases spanning the gap. The CDR3: CASSLARGGDTEAFF. CDR3 in DNA: TGCGCCAGCAGCTTGGCCCGGGGAGGGGACACTGAAGCTTTCTTT.

About this clonotype itself: A much more abundant neighbour one base away suggests this may be a read error. The V and J genes are TRBV30 and TRBJ2-7; D remains ambiguous. The CDR3 has 13 residues. In germline, CDR1 is GTSNPN, CDR2 SVGIG (reference sequence). The CDR3 here is CVWSGKVLGEQYF. In DNA form, the CDR3 reads TGTGTCTGGAGTGGGAAGGTTTTGGGCGAGCAGTACTTC.

The table lists this clonotype with a count of one. The DNA of the CDR3 is TGTGCCAGTAGTATAGGTCACTTAACCTACGAGCAGTACTTC. It is translated as CASSIGHLTYEQYF. J is TRBJ2-7 and V is TRBV19; D is uncertain. The CDR3 totals 14 residues. CDR1 and CDR2 from the germline V gene are LNHDA and SQIVND (reference sequence). With 1 base removed from V and 2 bases from J, the gap between germline ends came to 9 bases.

In nucleotides, the CDR3 is TGTGCCAGCAGTCCCGACAGCGCAACTTACAATGAGCAGTTCTTC. Amino acid sequence: CASSPDSATYNEQFF. This chain links TRBV6-2 or TRBV6-3 with TRBJ2-1; D might be TRBD1 (5 bases). The CDR3 consists of 15 residues. Germline V gene sequence: CDR1 MNHEY, CDR2 SVGEGT. Trimming cost V 5 bases and J 4 bases, with 15 bases left between them.

Concerning this clonotype: Because the CDR3's place on the DNA is in doubt, the DNA is left out and the CDR3 is given as listed by TCRdb. V gene TRBV23-1 combines with J gene TRBJ2-2; the table's D call TRBD2 went unverified against the DNA. TRBV23-1 is an open reading frame, and its role is uncertain. The CDR3 is 23 amino acids in total, end residues counted. The CDR3 here is CASSYASAGIRSILAQNTGELFF.

This clonotype was recorded once. The chain links TRBV18 to TRBJ1-2, with 10 bases aligning to TRBD1. This CDR3 spans 14 amino acids. Germline CDR1 KGHSH, CDR2 LQKENI. V shed 1 base and J 5 bases; nucleotides not matched to a gene: 1. CDR3 sequence reads: CASSPRTGGYGYTF. CDR3 DNA sequence: TGTGCCAGCTCACCACGGACAGGGGGTTATGGCTACACCTTC.

Of note for this clonotype: A much more abundant neighbour one base away suggests this may be a read error. This rearrangement joins TRBV7-6 to TRBJ2-7; TRBD2 matches at 7 bases. The ends lost 4 bases at V and 2 bases at J; junction bases unmatched: 11. The CDR3 has 16 residues. Germline assignment: CDR1 SGHVS and CDR2 FNYEAQ. The CDR3 DNA reads as TGTGCCAGCAGCTCAGGCGGACTAGGAAATACCTACGAGCAGTACTTC. It encodes CASSSGGLGNTYEQYF.

The CDR3 loop is CASSLGDRAEQTQYF. The CDR3 bases are TGTGCCAGCAGTTTAGGGGACAGGGCCGAACAGACCCAGTACTTC. The chain carries TRBV12-3 or TRBV12-4 and TRBJ2-5; 9 bases line up with TRBD1. The CDR3 is made up of 15 amino acids. V lost 1 base, J lost 6 bases, and 6 bases stayed unmatched.

This clonotype was seen many times. V usage is TRBV9 and J usage is TRBJ2-7; D uncertain. CDR3 length: 14 residues. V gave up 0 bases and J gave up 0 bases, with 7 bases separating them. The germline gives CDR1 SGDLS, CDR2 YYNGEE. The CDR3 spells CASSVDHSSYEQYF. The DNA of the CDR3 is TGTGCCAGCAGCGTAGACCACAGCTCCTACGAGCAGTACTTC.

This clonotype was counted once. Only one base separates this from a far larger clonotype, so it likely reflects a read error. CDR3 residues: CASNPDRGQTDQETQYF. Written as DNA, the CDR3 is TGTGCCAGCAACCCGGACAGGGGGCAAACGGACCAAGAGACCCAGTACTTC. V usage is TRBV10-3 and J usage is TRBJ2-5; 11 bases fit TRBD1. The CDR3 has 17 residues. The germline V gene encodes CDR1 ENHRY and CDR2 SYGVKD. Trimming cost V 10 bases and J 0 bases; bases outside gene matches: 13.

This clonotype was seen at least ten times. The V call is TRBV5-1, the J call TRBJ1-1, with 8 bases lining up with TRBD1. This CDR3 is 15 amino acids long. V trimming: 7 bases; J trimming: 1 base; junction bases outside the gene matches: 9. Germline assignment: CDR1 SGHRS and CDR2 YFSETQ. CDR3 DNA: TGCGCCAGCGGTCCTGGGACAGGTAGGAACACTGAAGCTTTCTTT. Encoded protein: CASGPGTGRNTEAFF. Looking up the rest from reference TRBV5-1 and TRBJ1-1 gives the full variable domain: KAGVTQTPRYLIKTRGQQVTLSCSPISGHRSVSWYQQTPGQGLQFLFEYFSETQRNKGNFPGRFSGRQFSNSRSEMNVSTLELGDSALYLCASGPGTGRNTEAFFGQGTRLTVV.

This clonotype has more than one count but fewer than ten. The chain carries TRBV30 and TRBJ2-6; TRBD1 matches 9 bases. CDR1 GTSNPN and CDR2 SVGIG come from the germline V gene (reference sequence). The CDR3 is made up of 16 amino acids. V dropped 3 bases and J dropped 0; count of bases not matched to a gene: 3. CDR3 DNA: TGTGCCTGGAGAGGACAGGGGTACTCTGGGGCCAACGTCCTGACTTTC. Translating gives CAWRGQGYSGANVLTF.

Ten or more counts support this clonotype. The chain employs TRBV7-9 and TRBJ1-2; tentatively, D is TRBD1 (6 bases). Trimming cost V 5 bases and J 1 base, with 17 bases left between them. CDR1 and CDR2 (germline): SEHNR, FQNEAQ (reference sequence). The CDR3 extends over 16 amino acids. The CDR3 DNA follows: TGTGCCAGCAGCCAAGAAGTTACAGGGTTTAACTATGGCTACACCTTC. This gives the protein CASSQEVTGFNYGYTF.

This clonotype was counted ten times or more. The chain joins TRBV21-1 to TRBJ2-1; the table names TRBD1, a call not compared with the DNA. TRBV21-1 is annotated as a pseudogene. The CDR3 sequence is 19 residues long. The CDR3 sequence is CASSKGSKGYQSSYNEQFF. The CDR3 DNA is TGTGCCAGCAGCAAAGGAAGTAAGGGGTACCAAAGCTCCTACAATGAGCAGTTCTTC.

This clonotype has a count of ten or more. The CDR3 region is CASSLTSGTNTGELFF. For the CDR3, the DNA is TGTGCCAGCAGCTTAACTAGCGGGACGAACACCGGGGAGCTGTTTTTT. V usage is TRBV7-3 and J usage is TRBJ2-2; 8 bases are a match to TRBD2. Germline CDR1 reads SGHTA; CDR2 reads FQGTGA. The length of the CDR3 is 16 residues. The junction had 0 bases not matched to a gene; V was cut back by 0 bases and J by 0 bases.

This clonotype was detected ten times or more. The V and J genes are TRBV28 and TRBJ2-1; D not certain. This CDR3 has 15 amino acids. V was cut by 10 bases and J by 3 bases, with 19 bases left in between. Per germline, CDR1 MDHEN and CDR2 SYDVKM. The CDR3 DNA sequence: TGTGCCACCCGGACCGGCGTCCCCATCTACAATGAGCAGTTCTTC. Amino acids: CATRTGVPIYNEQFF.

This clonotype was recorded many times. The V and J genes are TRBV28 and TRBJ2-2; no firm D call. CDR1 is MDHEN and CDR2 is SYDVKM in the germline V gene. Trimming removed 6 bases from V and 6 bases from J, with 11 bases in between. The CDR3 sequence is 13 residues long. CDR3 sequence reads: CASSLPLPGELFF. The CDR3 bases are TGTGCCAGCAGCCTACCGCTTCCCGGGGAGCTGTTTTTT.

V usage is TRBV7-3 and J usage is TRBJ2-5; D might be TRBD1 (5 bases). V was clipped by 1 base and J by 9 bases, with 15 bases between them. The CDR3 consists of 14 residues. Germline V CDR1 and CDR2: SGHTA, FQGTGA. The CDR3 loop reads CASSLSPRARAQYF. Here the CDR3 DNA reads TGTGCCAGCAGCTTAAGTCCCAGGGCTAGGGCCCAGTACTTC.

This clonotype came up many times. This sequence joins TRBV28 and TRBJ1-2; D remains ambiguous. The CDR3 length is 14 residues. V dropped 2 bases and J dropped 4 bases, with 11 bases sitting between them. Germline values: CDR1 MDHEN, CDR2 SYDVKM. CDR3 nucleotides: TGTGCCAGCAGTTTAGAGGCAATGGTCTATGGCTACACCTTC. Its protein product is CASSLEAMVYGYTF.

This chain connects TRBV5-6 to TRBJ2-5, with TRBD2 as a possible D gene (5 bases). The V gene's germline CDR1 is SGHDT and CDR2 YYEEEE. CDR3 length: 14 amino acids. V was trimmed by 2 bases and J by 1 base, leaving 9 bases between them. CDR3 in amino acids: CASSFGLAQETQYF. In DNA form, the CDR3 reads TGTGCCAGCAGCTTCGGTCTAGCCCAAGAGACCCAGTACTTC. Full variable domain (remainder filled in from reference TRBV5-6 and TRBJ2-5): DAGVTQSPTHLIKTRGQQVTLRCSPKSGHDTVSWYQQALGQGPQFIFQYYEEEERQRGNFPDRFSGHQFPNYSSELNVNALLLGDSALYLCASSFGLAQETQYFGPGTRLLVL.

This clonotype was seen ten or more times. This chain uses TRBV29-1 with TRBJ1-2, with D maybe TRBD1 (6 bases). Germline V lookup: CDR1 SQVTM, CDR2 ANQGSEA. The CDR3 has 15 residues. Trimming removed 6 bases at V and 2 bases at J, with 19 bases between. The DNA of the CDR3 is TGCAGCGTGACACAGGGTCAGCGGGGCAACTATGGCTACACCTTC. Translation gives CSVTQGQRGNYGYTF.

This clonotype was found many times. The V call is TRBV4-1, the J call TRBJ1-5; tentative D call: TRBD1 (5 bases). V lost 1 base and J lost 5, with 12 bases in between. In germline, CDR1 is MGHRA, CDR2 YSYEKL. The CDR3 is 15 residues long. This CDR3 reads CASSQVGGRDQPQHF. The CDR3 coding sequence is TGCGCCAGCAGCCAAGTTGGGGGGAGGGATCAGCCCCAGCATTTT.